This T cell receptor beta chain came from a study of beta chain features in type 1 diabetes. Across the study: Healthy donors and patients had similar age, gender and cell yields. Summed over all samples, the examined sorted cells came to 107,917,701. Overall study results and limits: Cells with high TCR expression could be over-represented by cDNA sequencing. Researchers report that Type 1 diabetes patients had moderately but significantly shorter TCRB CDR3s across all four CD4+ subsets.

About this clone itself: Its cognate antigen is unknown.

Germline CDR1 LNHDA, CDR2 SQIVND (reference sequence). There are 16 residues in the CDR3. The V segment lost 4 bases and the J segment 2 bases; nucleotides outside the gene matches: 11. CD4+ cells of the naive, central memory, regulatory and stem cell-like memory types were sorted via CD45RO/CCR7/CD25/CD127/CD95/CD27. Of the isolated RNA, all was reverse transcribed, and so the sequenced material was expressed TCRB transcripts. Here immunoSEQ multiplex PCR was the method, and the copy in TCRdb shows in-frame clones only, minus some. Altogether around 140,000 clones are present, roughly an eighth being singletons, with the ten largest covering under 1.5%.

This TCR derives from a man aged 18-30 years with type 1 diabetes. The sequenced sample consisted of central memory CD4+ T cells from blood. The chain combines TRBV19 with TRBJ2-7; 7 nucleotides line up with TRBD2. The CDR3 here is CASSNREGVGTYEQYF. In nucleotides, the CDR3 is TGTGCCAGTAGTAATAGGGAGGGCGTTGGGACCTACGAGCAGTACTTC.